Sequencing of this TCR beta chain was carried out in a study of blood T cell repertoires in COVID-19. The wider study: T cells, B-cell-depleted T cells, or PBMCs supplied cDNA or gDNA.

Only in-frame clones appear in the TCRdb table, and some are missing; sequencing was by immunoSEQ multiplex PCR. Of a few hundred thousand clones listed, 85% are singletons. This CDR3 is built from 14 residues. Germline V gene lookup returns CDR1 SGHRS and CDR2 YFSETQ. Trimming shortened V by 3 bases and J by 3 bases, and 10 bases separated the two germline ends. Material: peripheral blood. This TCR came from a woman aged 18-35 years with acute or convalescent COVID-19. The J gene is TRBJ2-1, the V gene TRBV5-1; D is perhaps TRBD1 (6 bases). CDR3 residues: CASSSGTHYNEQFF. CDR3 DNA sequence: TGCGCCAGCAGCTCCGGGACACACTACAATGAGCAGTTCTTC. Full variable domain (rest looked up from reference TRBV5-1 and TRBJ2-1): KAGVTQTPRYLIKTRGQQVTLSCSPISGHRSVSWYQQTPGQGLQFLFEYFSETQRNKGNFPGRFSGRQFSNSRSEMNVSTLELGDSALYLCASSSGTHYNEQFFGPGTRLTVL.